These T cell receptor beta chains were read from a single sample in a study of regulatory T cells in long-lasting Graves disease. TCRdb passed the multiplex PCR reads through MiXCR, listing each CDR3 protein once. The profile shows under 300,000 distinct CDR3 sequences, around 21% of them singletons. The material was peripheral blood mononuclear cells (PBMCs), obtained at new diagnosis, from a patient treated with antithyroid drugs. The receptors originated from a female donor with Graves disease. CDR3s include the opening cysteine and the closing phenylalanine or tryptophan. Each record gives: clone size, V gene, J gene, D gene, CDR3 protein, CDR3 DNA. The D gene is left open where the match is weak. Clone sizes are given selectively: once, few, many, or a class where the clone is expanded.

few	TRBV19	TRBJ2-3	TRBD1	CASSTPGQGHGKVGTDTQYF	TGTGCCAGTAGTACGCCGGGACAGGGCCATGGGAAGGTTGGCACAGATACGCAGTATTTT
NA	TRBV7-3	TRBJ2-1	NA	CASGLLSGAYNEQFF	TGTGCCAGCGGCTTACTTTCGGGGGCCTACAATGAGCAGTTCTTC
many	TRBV20-1	TRBJ2-2	NA	CSASHGELFF	TGCAGTGCTAGTCACGGGGAGCTGTTTTTT
few	TRBV19	TRBJ1-5	NA	CASGAGYSPQHF	TGTGCCAGTGGGGCGGGCTATTCGCCCCAGCATTTT
few	TRBV7-2	TRBJ1-2	TRBD1	CASSPDRGIGYTF	TGTGCCAGCAGCCCAGACAGGGGGATTGGCTACACCTTC
NA	TRBV6-1	TRBJ2-1	NA	CASSRGVYNEQFF	TGTGCCAGCAGTCGCGGGGTCTACAATGAGCAGTTCTTC
many	TRBV4-1	TRBJ2-7	NA	CASSPGARTYEQYF	TGCGCCAGCAGCCCCGGGGCCAGGACCTACGAGCAGTACTTC
many	TRBV20-1	TRBJ2-2	TRBD1	CSAHRGAGTGELFF	TGCAGTGCCCACAGGGGGGCTGGCACCGGGGAGCTGTTTTTT
many	TRBV7-3	TRBJ2-6	NA	CASSSNGDGTSGANVLTF	TGTGCCAGCAGCTCCAATGGGGACGGAACCTCTGGGGCCAACGTCCTGACTTTC
many	TRBV30	TRBJ1-5	TRBD1	CAWTGQGNQPQHF	TGTGCCTGGACGGGACAGGGCAATCAGCCCCAGCATTTT
NA	TRBV7-2	TRBJ2-7	TRBD1	CANSRSGGGEQYF	TGTGCCAACAGCCGCTCAGGGGGTGGCGAGCAGTACTTC
NA	TRBV20-1	TRBJ2-3	TRBD1	CSASSGQGSTDTQYF	TGCAGTGCTAGTTCGGGACAGGGGAGCACAGATACGCAGTATTTT
many	TRBV6-2/TRBV6-3	TRBJ2-3	NA	CASSYSKRDTQYF	TGTGCCAGCAGTTACTCGAAGAGGGATACGCAGTATTTT
many	TRBV7-2	TRBJ2-3	TRBD1	CASSQWGRGPDTQYF	TGTGCCAGCAGCCAATGGGGCAGGGGGCCTGATACGCAGTATTTT